This TCR beta chain was identified during a study of regulatory T cells in long-lasting Graves disease. Study-wide results and caveats: Relative to new patients (roughly 970), persistent patients exhibited greater sharing of public clonotypes (around 3,000).

Stated time point: newly diagnosed GD, antithyroid drugs for less than 3 months. Following extraction of RNA from PBMCs, that RNA was used to make the TCR library. Each patient gave approximately 8.8 milliliters of EDTA-anticoagulated peripheral blood. Construction of the TCR beta libraries employed iRepertoire HTBI primers in conjunction with Arm-PCR of CDR3 regions. Each CDR3 protein gets one entry after TCRdb re-called the multiplex PCR reads with MiXCR. The sample yields approximately 470,000 distinct CDR3 sequences, under 20% seen once. This clonotype has at least ten counts. The antigen is unknown. Trimming left V 2 bases short and J 3 bases short, with 23 bases between. The CDR3 runs 18 residues. Per germline, CDR1 SGHRS and CDR2 YFSETQ. The same sample was also used in a study of T cells in Graves' hyperthyroidism and ophthalmopathy. That source notes: RT-PCR in the first round (using the HTBI primer set) targeted the TCR CDR3.

This clonotype was sampled from a man between 35 and 55 years old with Graves disease. The V and J genes are TRBV5-1 and TRBJ1-1; D is perhaps TRBD1 (6 bases). The source was peripheral blood mononuclear cells (PBMCs), collected at new diagnosis, from a patient treated with antithyroid drugs. The CDR3 spells CASSFVSLAAGTHTEAFF. Here the CDR3 DNA reads TGCGCCAGCAGCTTCGTGAGCCTGGCCGCTGGGACACACACTGAAGCTTTCTTT.